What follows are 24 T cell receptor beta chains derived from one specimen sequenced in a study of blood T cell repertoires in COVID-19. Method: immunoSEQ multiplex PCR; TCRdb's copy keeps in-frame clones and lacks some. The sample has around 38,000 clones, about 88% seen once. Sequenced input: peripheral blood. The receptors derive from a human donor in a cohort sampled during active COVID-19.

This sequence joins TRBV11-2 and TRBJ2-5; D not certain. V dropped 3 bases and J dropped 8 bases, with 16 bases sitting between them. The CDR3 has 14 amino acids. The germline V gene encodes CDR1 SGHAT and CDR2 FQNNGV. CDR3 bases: TGTGCCAGCAGCTTGGAACTGCCCGAGGAAACCCAGTACTTC. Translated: CASSLELPEETQYF.

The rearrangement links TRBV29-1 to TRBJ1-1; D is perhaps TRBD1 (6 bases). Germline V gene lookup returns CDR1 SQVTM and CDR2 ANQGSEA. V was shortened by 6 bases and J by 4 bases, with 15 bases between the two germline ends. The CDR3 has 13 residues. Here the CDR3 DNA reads TGCAGCGTGGACAACAGGGCGGGCACTGAAGCTTTCTTT. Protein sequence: CSVDNRAGTEAFF.

CDR3 in amino acids: CASSYSSPGLTGELFF. CDR3 in DNA: TGTGCCAGCAGTTACTCGTCCCCAGGGCTCACCGGGGAGCTGTTTTTT. This chain connects TRBV6-5 to TRBJ2-2; D possibly corresponds to TRBD1 (5 bases). The CDR3 covers 16 residues. V shed 0 bases and J shed 4 bases, with 12 bases lying between them. The germline CDR1 and CDR2 sequences are MNHEY and SVGAGI.

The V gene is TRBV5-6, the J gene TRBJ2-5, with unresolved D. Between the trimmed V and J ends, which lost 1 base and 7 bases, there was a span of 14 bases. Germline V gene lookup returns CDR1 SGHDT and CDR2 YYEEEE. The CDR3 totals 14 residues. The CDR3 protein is CASSLLLAVGTQYF. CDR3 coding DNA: TGTGCCAGCAGCTTGTTATTGGCGGTGGGGACCCAGTACTTC.

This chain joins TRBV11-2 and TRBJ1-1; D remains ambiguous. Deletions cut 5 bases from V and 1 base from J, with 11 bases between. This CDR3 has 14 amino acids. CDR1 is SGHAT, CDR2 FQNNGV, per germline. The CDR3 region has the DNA TGTGCCAGCAGCCCCGGGAGCGAGAACACTGAAGCTTTCTTT. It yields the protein CASSPGSENTEAFF.

The CDR3 nucleotides are TGTGCCAGCAGCTTTACTAGCGGGAGCTACGAGCAGTACTTC. It yields the protein CASSFTSGSYEQYF. This chain joins TRBV7-8 and TRBJ2-7, with 11 bases aligning to TRBD2. The CDR3 has 14 amino acids. Losses at the gene ends were 3 bases for V and 3 bases for J; bases not matched to a gene: 1. The V gene's germline CDR1 is SGHVS and CDR2 FQNEAQ.

The chain's CDR3 is CASSLQTGGVPEAFF. The CDR3 bases are TGTGCCAGCAGCCTTCAGACAGGGGGGGTCCCTGAAGCTTTCTTT. The chain uses TRBV7-9 and TRBJ1-1; 9 bases align to TRBD1. Germline assignment: CDR1 SEHNR and CDR2 FQNEAQ (reference sequence). CDR3 length: 15 amino acids. V was clipped by 5 bases and J by 6 bases; unmatched bases: 10.

The CDR3: CASSLKGDTEAFF. The CDR3 DNA reads TGCGCCAGCAGCTTGAAGGGAGACACTGAAGCTTTCTTT. The rearrangement uses TRBV5-1 and TRBJ1-1, with D unclear. The CDR3 has 13 residues. V lost 1 base, J lost 3 bases, and 7 bases lay in between. The germline CDR1 and CDR2 sequences are SGHRS and YFSETQ.

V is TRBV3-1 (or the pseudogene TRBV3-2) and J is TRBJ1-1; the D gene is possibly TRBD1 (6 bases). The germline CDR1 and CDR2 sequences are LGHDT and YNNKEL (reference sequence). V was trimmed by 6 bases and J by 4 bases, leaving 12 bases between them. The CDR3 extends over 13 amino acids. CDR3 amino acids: CASRRQAGTEAFF. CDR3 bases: TGTGCCAGCAGACGACAGGCCGGCACTGAAGCTTTCTTT.

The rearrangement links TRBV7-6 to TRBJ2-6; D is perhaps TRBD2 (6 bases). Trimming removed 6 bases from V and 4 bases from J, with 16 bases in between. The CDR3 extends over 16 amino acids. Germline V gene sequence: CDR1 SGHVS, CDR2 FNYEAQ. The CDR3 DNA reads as TGTGCCAGCAGAACCCCGCGGGGAAGCGGGGCCAACGTCCTGACTTTC. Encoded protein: CASRTPRGSGANVLTF.

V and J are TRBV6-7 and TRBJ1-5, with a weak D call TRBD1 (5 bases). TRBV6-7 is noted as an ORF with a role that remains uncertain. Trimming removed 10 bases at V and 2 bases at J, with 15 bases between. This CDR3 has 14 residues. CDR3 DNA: TGTGCCATCCGGTCTGGGGGGGGCAATCAGCCCCAGCATTTT. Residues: CAIRSGGGNQPQHF.

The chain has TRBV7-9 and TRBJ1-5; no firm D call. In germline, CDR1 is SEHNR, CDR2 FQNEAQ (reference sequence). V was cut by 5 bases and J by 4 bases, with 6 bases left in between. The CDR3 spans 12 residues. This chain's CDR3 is CASSPTNQPQHF. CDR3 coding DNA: TGTGCCAGCAGCCCGACTAATCAGCCCCAGCATTTT.

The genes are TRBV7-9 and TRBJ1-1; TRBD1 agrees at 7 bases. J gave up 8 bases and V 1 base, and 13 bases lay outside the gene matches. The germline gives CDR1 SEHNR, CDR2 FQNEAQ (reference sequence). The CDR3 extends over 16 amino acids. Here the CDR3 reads CASSLGLTGLKSEAFF. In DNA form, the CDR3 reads TGTGCCAGCAGCTTAGGCTTGACAGGGCTTAAATCGGAAGCTTTCTTT.

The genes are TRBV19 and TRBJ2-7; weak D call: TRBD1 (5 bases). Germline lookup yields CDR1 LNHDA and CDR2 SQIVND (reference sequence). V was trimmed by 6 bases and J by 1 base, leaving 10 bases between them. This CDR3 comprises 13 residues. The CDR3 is CASSTPGSYEQYF. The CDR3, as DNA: TGTGCCAGTAGCACGCCAGGGTCCTACGAGCAGTACTTC.

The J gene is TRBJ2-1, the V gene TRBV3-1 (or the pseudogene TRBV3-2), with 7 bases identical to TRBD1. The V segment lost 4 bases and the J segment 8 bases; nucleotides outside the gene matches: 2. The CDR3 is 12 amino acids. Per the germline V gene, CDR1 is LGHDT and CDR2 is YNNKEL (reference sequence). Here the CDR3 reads CASSPDRDEQFF. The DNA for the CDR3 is TGTGCCAGCAGCCCAGACAGGGATGAGCAGTTCTTC.

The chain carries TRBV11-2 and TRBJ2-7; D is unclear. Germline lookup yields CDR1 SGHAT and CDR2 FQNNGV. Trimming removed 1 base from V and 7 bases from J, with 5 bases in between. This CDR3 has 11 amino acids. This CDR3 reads CASSLGREQYF. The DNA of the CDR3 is TGTGCCAGCAGCTTAGGGAGAGAGCAGTACTTC.

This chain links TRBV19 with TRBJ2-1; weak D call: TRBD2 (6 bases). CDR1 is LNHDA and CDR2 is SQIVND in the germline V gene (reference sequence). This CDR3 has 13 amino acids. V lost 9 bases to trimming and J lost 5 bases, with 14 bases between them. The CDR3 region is CASRRDLDNEQFF. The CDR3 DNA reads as TGTGCCAGCCGCCGGGACTTAGACAATGAGCAGTTCTTC.

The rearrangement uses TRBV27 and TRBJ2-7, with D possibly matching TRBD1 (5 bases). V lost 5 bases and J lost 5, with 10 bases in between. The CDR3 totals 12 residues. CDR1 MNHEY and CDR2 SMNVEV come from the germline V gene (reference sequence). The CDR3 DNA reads TGTGCCAGCAGTGTCCTAGGGGACGAGCAGTACTTC. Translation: CASSVLGDEQYF.

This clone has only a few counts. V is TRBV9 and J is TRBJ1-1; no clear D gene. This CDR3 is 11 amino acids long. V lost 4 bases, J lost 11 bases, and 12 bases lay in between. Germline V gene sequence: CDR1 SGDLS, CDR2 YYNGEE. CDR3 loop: CASSRQVTAFF. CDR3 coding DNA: TGTGCCAGCAGCCGCCAGGTCACGGCTTTCTTT.

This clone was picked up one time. The CDR3 sequence is CATSGPNYEQFF. DNA for the CDR3: TGTGCCACCAGTGGTCCCAATTATGAGCAGTTCTTC. This chain joins TRBV24-1 and TRBJ2-1; no clear D. The CDR3 is made up of 12 amino acids. Looked up from germline, CDR1 is KGHDR and CDR2 is SFDVKD. Trimming removed 5 bases at V and 8 bases at J, with 9 bases between.

The CDR3 here is CASSTPTGGINYGYTF. The CDR3 nucleotides read TGTGCCAGTAGTACCCCAACAGGGGGCATTAACTATGGCTACACCTTC. V is TRBV19 and J is TRBJ1-2; the match to TRBD1 covers 9 bases. Germline CDR1 is LNHDA and CDR2 is SQIVND (reference sequence). V trimming: 4 bases; J trimming: 1 base; junction bases outside the gene matches: 7. The length of the CDR3 is 16 residues.

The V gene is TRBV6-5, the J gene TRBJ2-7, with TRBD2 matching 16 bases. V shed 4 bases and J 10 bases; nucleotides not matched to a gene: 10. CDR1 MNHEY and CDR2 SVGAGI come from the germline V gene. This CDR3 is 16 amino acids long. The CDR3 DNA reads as TGTGCCAGCAGTTCATCGGGACTAGCGGGAGGGGGCCTCCAGTACTTC. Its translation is CASSSSGLAGGGLQYF.

This CDR3 reads CASSPTREETQYF. The DNA for the CDR3 is TGTGCCAGCTCACCAACCCGGGAAGAGACCCAGTACTTC. The rearrangement links TRBV18 to TRBJ2-5; no clear D gene. Between the trimmed V and J ends, which lost 2 bases and 3 bases, there was a span of 7 bases. The germline V gene encodes CDR1 KGHSH and CDR2 LQKENI. The CDR3 spans 13 residues.

Here the CDR3 DNA reads TGTGCCAGCAGCTTAGACGGGGGGGCAAAGAGGGAGCAGTTCTTC. Translating gives CASSLDGGAKREQFF. The chain carries TRBV7-2 and TRBJ2-1, with 8 bases identical to TRBD2. The junction had 9 bases not matched to a gene; V was cut back by 1 base and J by 10 bases. This CDR3 is 15 amino acids long. Germline CDR1 and CDR2: SGHTA and FQGNSA. The full variable domain, its missing parts supplied by reference TRBV7-2 and TRBJ2-1, is GAGVSQSPSNKVTEKGKDVELRCDPISGHTALYWYRQSLGQGLEFLIYFQGNSAPDKSGLPSDRFSAERTGGSVSTLTIQRTQQEDSAVYLCASSLDGGAKREQFFGPGTRLTVL.